One sample yielded the 7 T cell receptor beta chains listed below, sequenced in a study of CD4 T cells in relation to SARS-CoV-2 and coronaviruses. Produced via immunoSEQ multiplex PCR; TCRdb's table is partial and in-frame only. This sample has about 36,000 clones; roughly 80% occur once, and the top ten carry 5.5% to 7%. Their specific antigens are unknown. Sequenced material: naive CD4+ T cells from PBMCs, cultured in vitro. The subset denotes: naive CD4+ T cells isolated by negative enrichment. The receptors were sampled from an adult with COVID-19.

V is TRBV28 and J is TRBJ1-6; possible D gene TRBD1, 5 bases. Per the germline V gene, CDR1 is MDHEN and CDR2 is SYDVKM. V lost 7 bases, J lost 12 bases, and 22 bases lay in between. CDR3 length equals 15 residues. CDR3 amino acids: CASTLYSGGVKPLHF. The CDR3 coding sequence is TGTGCCAGCACCCTGTATTCGGGGGGAGTGAAACCCCTCCACTTT.

This chain connects TRBV7-9 to TRBJ2-6; no clear D. The CDR3 runs 17 residues. V lost 1 base and J lost 4, with 14 bases in between. Germline CDR1 reads SEHNR; CDR2 reads FQNEAQ (reference sequence). The CDR3 nucleotides read TGTGCCAGCAGCTTAGGCCCCCTAGGGTACGGGGCCAACGTCCTGACTTTC. Translating it yields CASSLGPLGYGANVLTF.

V usage is TRBV7-9 and J usage is TRBJ2-7, with D possibly being TRBD1 (5 bases). This CDR3 has 15 residues. Germline lookup yields CDR1 SEHNR and CDR2 FQNEAQ (reference sequence). Trimming pared 3 bases from V and 1 base from J, leaving 13 bases between. The CDR3 DNA reads as TGTGCCAGCAGCTTCTCAGGGTATCTTTCCTACGAGCAGTACTTC. As protein: CASSFSGYLSYEQYF.

The J gene is TRBJ2-2, the V gene TRBV15; TRBD1 agrees at 7 bases. The germline V gene has CDR1 LNHNV and CDR2 YYDKDF (reference sequence). The CDR3 loop spans 15 amino acids. V lost 2 bases to trimming and J lost 2 bases; unmatched junction nucleotides: 2. CDR3 protein: CATSRRDRNTGELFF. The CDR3 DNA reads TGTGCCACCAGCAGAAGGGACAGAAACACCGGGGAGCTGTTTTTT.

V is TRBV28 and J is TRBJ2-7, with 7 bases aligning to TRBD2. The CDR3 extends over 15 amino acids. The J segment lost 2 bases and the V segment lost 5 bases, leaving 9 bases of the junction unmatched. The germline V gene has CDR1 MDHEN and CDR2 SYDVKM. The CDR3 region has the DNA TGTGCCAGCAGTCTCCCCCCGGGAGGAGCCTACGAGCAGTACTTC. Translation: CASSLPPGGAYEQYF. Full variable domain (missing parts from reference TRBV28 and TRBJ2-7): DVKVTQSSRYLVKRTGEKVFLECVQDMDHENMFWYRQDPGLGLRLIYFSYDVKMKEKGDIPEGYSVSREKKERFSLILESASTNQTSMYLCASSLPPGGAYEQYFGPGTRLTVT.

The V gene is TRBV28, the J gene TRBJ2-3, with a possible D match to TRBD2 (6 bases). The V gene's germline CDR1 is MDHEN and CDR2 SYDVKM. Trimming removed 7 bases at V and 2 bases at J, with 25 bases between. There are 18 residues in the CDR3. DNA of the CDR3: TGTGCCAGCACCTTGATGGGCACGACTAGGTGGTCCACAGATACGCAGTATTTT. This sequence encodes CASTLMGTTRWSTDTQYF.

The chain carries TRBV4-1 and TRBJ2-3; 9 bases fit TRBD2. The length of the CDR3 is 16 residues. The germline V gene has CDR1 MGHRA and CDR2 YSYEKL. After removal of 0 bases from V and 10 bases from J, the junction contained 11 bases not matched to a gene. CDR3 bases: TGCGCCAGCAGCCAAGATCGAGCGGGAGGCCCTCGGGCGCAGTATTTT. It codes for CASSQDRAGGPRAQYF.